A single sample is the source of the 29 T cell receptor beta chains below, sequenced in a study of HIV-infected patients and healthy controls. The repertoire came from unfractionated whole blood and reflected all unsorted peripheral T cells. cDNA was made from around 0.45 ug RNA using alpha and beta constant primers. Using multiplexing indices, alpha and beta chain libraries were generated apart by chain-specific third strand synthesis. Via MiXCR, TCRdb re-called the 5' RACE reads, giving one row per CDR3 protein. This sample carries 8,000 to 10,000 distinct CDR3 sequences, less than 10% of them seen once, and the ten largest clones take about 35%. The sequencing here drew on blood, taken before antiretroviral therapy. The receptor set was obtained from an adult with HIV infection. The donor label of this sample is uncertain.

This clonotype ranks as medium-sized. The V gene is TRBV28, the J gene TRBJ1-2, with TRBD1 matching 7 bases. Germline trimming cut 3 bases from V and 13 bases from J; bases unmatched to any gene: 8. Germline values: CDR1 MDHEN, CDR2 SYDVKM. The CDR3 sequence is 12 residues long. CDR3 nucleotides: TGTGCCAGCAGTTTGGACAGGCGAGGAGGCACCTTC. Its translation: CASSLDRRGGTF.

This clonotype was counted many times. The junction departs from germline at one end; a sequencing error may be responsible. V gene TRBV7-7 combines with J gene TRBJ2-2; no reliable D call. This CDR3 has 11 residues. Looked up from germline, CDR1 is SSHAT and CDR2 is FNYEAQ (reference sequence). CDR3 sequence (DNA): TGTGCTAGCAGCCCTGGCTGGGAGCTGTTTTTT. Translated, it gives CASSPGWELFF.

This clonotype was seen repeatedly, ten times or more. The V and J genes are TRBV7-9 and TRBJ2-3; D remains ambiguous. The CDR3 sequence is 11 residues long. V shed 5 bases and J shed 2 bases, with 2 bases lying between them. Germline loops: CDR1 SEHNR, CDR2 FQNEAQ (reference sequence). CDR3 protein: CASSPTDTQYF. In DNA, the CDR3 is TGTGCCAGCAGCCCCACAGATACGCAGTATTTT.

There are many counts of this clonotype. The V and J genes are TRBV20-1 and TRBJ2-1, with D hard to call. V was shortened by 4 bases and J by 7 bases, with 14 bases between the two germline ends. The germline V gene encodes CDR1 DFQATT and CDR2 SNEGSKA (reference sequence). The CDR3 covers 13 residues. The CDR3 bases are TGCAGTGCTAATCTCAACGGCCTTAATGAGCAGTTCTTC. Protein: CSANLNGLNEQFF.

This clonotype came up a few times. The CDR3 here is CSARVMGLQPQHF. CDR3 sequence (DNA): TGCAGTGCTAGAGTCATGGGGCTCCAGCCCCAGCATTTT. The chain has TRBV20-1 and TRBJ1-5; TRBD1 is a possible D gene (5 bases). V was clipped by 1 base and J by 7 bases, with 11 bases between them. The germline gives CDR1 DFQATT, CDR2 SNEGSKA (reference sequence). CDR3 length: 13 residues.

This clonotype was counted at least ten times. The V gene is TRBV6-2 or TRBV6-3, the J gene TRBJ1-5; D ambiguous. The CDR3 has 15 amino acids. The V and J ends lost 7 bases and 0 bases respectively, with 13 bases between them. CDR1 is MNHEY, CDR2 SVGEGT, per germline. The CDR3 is CASKFRGSSNQPQHF. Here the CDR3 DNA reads TGTGCCAGCAAGTTCCGGGGTAGTAGCAATCAGCCCCAGCATTTT.

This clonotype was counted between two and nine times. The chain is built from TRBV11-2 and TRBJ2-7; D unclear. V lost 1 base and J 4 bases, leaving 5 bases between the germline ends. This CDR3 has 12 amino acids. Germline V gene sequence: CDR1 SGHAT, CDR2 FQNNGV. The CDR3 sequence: CASSLGVYEQYF. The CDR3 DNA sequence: TGTGCCAGCAGCTTAGGTGTTTACGAGCAGTACTTC.

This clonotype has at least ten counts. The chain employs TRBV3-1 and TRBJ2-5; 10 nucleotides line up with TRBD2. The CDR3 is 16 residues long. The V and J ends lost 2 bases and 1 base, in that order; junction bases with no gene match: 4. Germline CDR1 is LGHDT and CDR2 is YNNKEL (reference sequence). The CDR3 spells CASSQYLAGAQETQYF. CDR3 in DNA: TGTGCCAGCAGCCAATACCTAGCGGGGGCCCAAGAGACCCAGTACTTC.

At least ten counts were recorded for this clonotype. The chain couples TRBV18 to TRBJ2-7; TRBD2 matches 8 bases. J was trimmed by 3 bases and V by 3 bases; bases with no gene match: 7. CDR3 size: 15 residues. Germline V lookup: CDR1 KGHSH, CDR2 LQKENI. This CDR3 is CASSPNPGGRYEQYF. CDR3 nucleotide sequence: TGTGCCAGCTCACCGAACCCGGGAGGGCGCTACGAGCAGTACTTC. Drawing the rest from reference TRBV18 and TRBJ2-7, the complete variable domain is NAGVMQNPRHLVRRRGQEARLRCSPMKGHSHVYWYRQLPEEGLKFMVYLQKENIIDESGMPKERFSAEFPKEGPSILRIQQVVRGDSAAYFCASSPNPGGRYEQYFGPGTRLTVT.

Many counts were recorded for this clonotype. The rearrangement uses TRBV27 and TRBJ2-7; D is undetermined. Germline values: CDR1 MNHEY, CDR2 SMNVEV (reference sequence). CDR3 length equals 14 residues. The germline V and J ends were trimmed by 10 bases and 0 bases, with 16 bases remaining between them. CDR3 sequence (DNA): TGTGCCACCGCGACTGTAGTTAGCTCCTACGAGCAGTACTTC. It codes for CATATVVSSYEQYF.

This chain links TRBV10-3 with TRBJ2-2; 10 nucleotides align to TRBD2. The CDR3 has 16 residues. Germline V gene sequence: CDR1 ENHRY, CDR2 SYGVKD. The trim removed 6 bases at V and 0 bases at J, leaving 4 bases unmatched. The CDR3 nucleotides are TGTGCCATCAGGCCCGGACTAGCGGCGAACACCGGGGAGCTGTTTTTT. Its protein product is CAIRPGLAANTGELFF.

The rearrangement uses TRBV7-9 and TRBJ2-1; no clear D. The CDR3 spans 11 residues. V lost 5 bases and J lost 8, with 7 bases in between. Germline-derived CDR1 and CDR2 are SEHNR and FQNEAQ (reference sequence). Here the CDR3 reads CASSPHDEQFF. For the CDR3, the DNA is TGTGCCAGCAGCCCTCACGATGAGCAGTTCTTC.

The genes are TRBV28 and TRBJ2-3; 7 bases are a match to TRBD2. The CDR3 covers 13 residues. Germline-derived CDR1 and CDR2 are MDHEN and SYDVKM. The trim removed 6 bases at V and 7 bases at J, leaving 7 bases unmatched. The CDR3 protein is CASRPGLSYTQYF. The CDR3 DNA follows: TGTGCCAGCAGGCCGGGACTATCCTATACGCAGTATTTT.

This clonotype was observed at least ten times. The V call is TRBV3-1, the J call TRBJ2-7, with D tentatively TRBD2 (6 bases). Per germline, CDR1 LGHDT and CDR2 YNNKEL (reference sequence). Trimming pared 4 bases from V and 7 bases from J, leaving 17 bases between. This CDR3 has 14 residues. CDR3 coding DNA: TGTGCCAGCAGCCCGGACTATGGCCTGGAGGAGCAGTACTTC. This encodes CASSPDYGLEEQYF.

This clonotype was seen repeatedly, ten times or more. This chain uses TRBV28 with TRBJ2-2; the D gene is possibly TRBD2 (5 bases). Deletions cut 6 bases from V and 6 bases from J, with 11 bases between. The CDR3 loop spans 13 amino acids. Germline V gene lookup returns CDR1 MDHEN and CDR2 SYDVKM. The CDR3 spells CASSPLVAGELFF. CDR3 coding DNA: TGTGCCAGCAGCCCACTAGTTGCCGGGGAGCTGTTTTTT. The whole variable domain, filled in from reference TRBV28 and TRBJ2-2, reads DVKVTQSSRYLVKRTGEKVFLECVQDMDHENMFWYRQDPGLGLRLIYFSYDVKMKEKGDIPEGYSVSREKKERFSLILESASTNQTSMYLCASSPLVAGELFFGEGSRLTVL.

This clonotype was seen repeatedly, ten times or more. CDR3 nucleotides: TGTGCCAGCAGCCGGGGACACGACGGCGCGGAGACCCAGTACTTC. Its protein is CASSRGHDGAETQYF. The rearrangement links TRBV3-1 to TRBJ2-5; D is perhaps TRBD1 (6 bases). There are 15 residues in the CDR3. From germline, CDR1 is LGHDT and CDR2 YNNKEL (reference sequence). Trimming removed 4 bases at V and 5 bases at J, with 17 bases between.

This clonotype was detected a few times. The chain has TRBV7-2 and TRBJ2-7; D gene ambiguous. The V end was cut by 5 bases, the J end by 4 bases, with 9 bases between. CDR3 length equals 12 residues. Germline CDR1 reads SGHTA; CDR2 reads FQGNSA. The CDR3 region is CASSLTRYEQYF. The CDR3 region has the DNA TGTGCCAGCAGCCTTACCCGTTACGAGCAGTACTTC. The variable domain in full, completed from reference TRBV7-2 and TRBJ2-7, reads GAGVSQSPSNKVTEKGKDVELRCDPISGHTALYWYRQSLGQGLEFLIYFQGNSAPDKSGLPSDRFSAERTGGSVSTLTIQRTQQEDSAVYLCASSLTRYEQYFGPGTRLTVT.

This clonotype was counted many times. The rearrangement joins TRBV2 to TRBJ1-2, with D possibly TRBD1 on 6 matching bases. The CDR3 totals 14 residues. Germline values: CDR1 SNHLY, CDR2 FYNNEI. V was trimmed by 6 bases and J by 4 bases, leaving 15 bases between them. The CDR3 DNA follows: TGTGCCAGCAGACAAAGGACAGATACCTATGGCTACACCTTC. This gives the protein CASRQRTDTYGYTF.

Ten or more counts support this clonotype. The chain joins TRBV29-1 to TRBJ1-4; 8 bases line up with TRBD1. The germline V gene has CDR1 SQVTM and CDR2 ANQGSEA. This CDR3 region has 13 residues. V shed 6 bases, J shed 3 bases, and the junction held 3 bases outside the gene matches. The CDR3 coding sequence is TGCAGCGTCCGGGACAGGCCTAATGAAAAACTGTTTTTT. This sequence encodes CSVRDRPNEKLFF.

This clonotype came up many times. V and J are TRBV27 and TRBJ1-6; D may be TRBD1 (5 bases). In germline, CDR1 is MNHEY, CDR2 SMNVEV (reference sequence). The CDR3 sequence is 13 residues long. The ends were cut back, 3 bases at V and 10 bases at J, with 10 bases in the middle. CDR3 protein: CASSLTVGSPLHF. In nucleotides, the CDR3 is TGTGCCAGCAGTTTGACAGTCGGCTCACCCCTCCACTTT.

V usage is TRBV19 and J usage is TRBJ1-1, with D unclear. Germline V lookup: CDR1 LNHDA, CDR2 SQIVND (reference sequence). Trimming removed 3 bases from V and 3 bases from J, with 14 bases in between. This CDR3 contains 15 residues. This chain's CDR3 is CASSIWRVGDTEAFF. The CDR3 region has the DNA TGTGCCAGTAGTATTTGGCGGGTTGGCGACACTGAAGCTTTCTTT.

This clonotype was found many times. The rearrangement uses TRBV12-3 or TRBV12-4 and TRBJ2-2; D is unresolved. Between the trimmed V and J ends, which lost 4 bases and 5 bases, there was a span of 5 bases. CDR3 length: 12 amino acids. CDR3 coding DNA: TGTGCCAGCAGTTACAAGACCGGGGAGCTGTTTTTT. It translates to CASSYKTGELFF.

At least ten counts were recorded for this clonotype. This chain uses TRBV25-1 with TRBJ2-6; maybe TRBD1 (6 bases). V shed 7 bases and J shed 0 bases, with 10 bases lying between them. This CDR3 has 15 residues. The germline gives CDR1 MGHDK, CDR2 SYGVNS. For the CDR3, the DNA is TGTGCCAGCATGACAGGAAGCTCTGGGGCCAACGTCCTGACTTTC. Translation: CASMTGSSGANVLTF.

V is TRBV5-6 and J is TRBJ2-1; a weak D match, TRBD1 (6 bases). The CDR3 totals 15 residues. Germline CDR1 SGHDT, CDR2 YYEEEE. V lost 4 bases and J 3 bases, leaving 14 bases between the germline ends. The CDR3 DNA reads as TGTGCCAGCAGCCAGCCGGGACATTACTACAATGAGCAGTTCTTC. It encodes CASSQPGHYYNEQFF.

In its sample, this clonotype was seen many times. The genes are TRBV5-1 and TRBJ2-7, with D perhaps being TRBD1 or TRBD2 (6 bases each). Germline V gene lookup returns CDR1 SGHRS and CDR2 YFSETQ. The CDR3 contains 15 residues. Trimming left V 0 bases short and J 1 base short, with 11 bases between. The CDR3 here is CASSLATGGSYEQYF. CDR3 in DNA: TGCGCCAGCAGCTTGGCGACAGGAGGGTCCTACGAGCAGTACTTC.

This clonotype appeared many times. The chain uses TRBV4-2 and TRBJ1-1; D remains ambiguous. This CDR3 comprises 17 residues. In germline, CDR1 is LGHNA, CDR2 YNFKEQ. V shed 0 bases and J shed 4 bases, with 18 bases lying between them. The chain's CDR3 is CASSQDLSPQFVTEAFF. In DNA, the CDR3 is TGTGCCAGCAGCCAAGATTTGTCCCCTCAATTTGTCACTGAAGCTTTCTTT.

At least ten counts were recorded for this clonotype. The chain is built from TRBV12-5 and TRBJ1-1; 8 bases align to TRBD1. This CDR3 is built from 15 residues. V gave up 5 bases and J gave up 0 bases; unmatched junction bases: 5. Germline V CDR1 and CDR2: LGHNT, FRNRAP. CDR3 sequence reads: CASGPGQGLNTEAFF. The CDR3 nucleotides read TGTGCTAGTGGTCCAGGACAGGGATTGAACACTGAAGCTTTCTTT.

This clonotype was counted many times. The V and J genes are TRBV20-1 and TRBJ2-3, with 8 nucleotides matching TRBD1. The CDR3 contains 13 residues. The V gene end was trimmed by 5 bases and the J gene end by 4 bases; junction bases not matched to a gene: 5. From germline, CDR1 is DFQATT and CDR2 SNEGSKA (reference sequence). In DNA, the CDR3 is TGCAGTGCTCCGGACAGGGACCCAGATACGCAGTATTTT. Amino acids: CSAPDRDPDTQYF.

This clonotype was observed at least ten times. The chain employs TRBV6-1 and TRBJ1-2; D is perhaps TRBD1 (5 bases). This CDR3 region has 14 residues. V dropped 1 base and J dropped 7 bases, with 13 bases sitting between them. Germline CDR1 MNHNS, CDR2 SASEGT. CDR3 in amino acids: CASSEGVGEIGYTF. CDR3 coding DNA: TGTGCCAGCAGTGAAGGGGTAGGGGAAATTGGCTACACCTTC.